The rows below give T cell receptor beta chains drawn from one sample of a study of blood T cells in healthy people across ages. Each CDR3 protein gets one entry after TCRdb re-called the 5' RACE reads with MiXCR. The sample lists around 500,000 distinct CDR3 sequences; 45% to 55% were seen once. What was sequenced was blood. The source is a man of 80 years or more in good health. Each CDR3 is given with its conserved first and last residue. D genes are given only for firm matches. Clone size is given for some rows only: seen once, a few or many times, or a class if the clone is expanded.

len	j_gene	v_gene	d_gene	abundance	CDR3aa	CDR3nt
13	TRBJ2-3	TRBV25-1	-	-	CAGSTDSWNTQYF	TGTGCCGGCAGTACGGACAGTTGGAATACGCAGTATTTT
15	TRBJ2-7	TRBV7-2	-	-	CASSFRTTSSYEQYF	TGTGCCAGCAGCTTTCGCACGACCAGCTCCTACGAGCAGTACTTC
13	TRBJ2-5	TRBV7-2	-	-	CASSWAVQETQYF	TGTGCCAGCAGCTGGGCTGTCCAAGAGACCCAGTACTTC
17	TRBJ2-3	TRBV29-1	TRBD2	-	CNVEGTSTGGPTDTQYF	TGCAACGTCGAAGGGACATCGACGGGAGGGCCAACAGATACGCAGTATTTT
20	TRBJ1-6	TRBV6-5	-	many	CASSYSLRGGGGLNNSPLHF	TGTGCCAGCAGTTACTCACTTCGAGGGGGTGGGGGGCTCAATAATTCACCCCTCCACTTT
14	TRBJ2-7	TRBV20-1	-	-	CSALPLEPYNEQYF	TGCAGTGCTCTCCCCCTAGAACCTTACAATGAGCAGTACTTC
16	TRBJ2-3	TRBV11-2	TRBD1	-	CASRPGTGKVGDTQYF	TGTGCCAGCAGACCCGGGACAGGGAAGGTGGGAGATACGCAGTATTTT
13	TRBJ2-5	TRBV7-3	-	-	CASSRQDQETQYF	TGTGCCAGCAGTAGACAGGACCAAGAGACCCAGTACTTC
13	TRBJ2-2	TRBV11-3	-	-	CASSPASGGELFF	TGTGCCAGCAGCCCGGCCTCGGGAGGGGAGCTGTTTTTT
13	TRBJ1-2	TRBV6-2/TRBV6-3	-	few	CASSPTDLRGYTF	TGTGCCAGCAGTCCGACAGACCTTCGCGGCTACACCTTC
15	TRBJ1-2	TRBV20-1	-	-	CSASSHRTVIYGYTF	TGCAGTGCTAGCAGCCACAGGACAGTTATCTATGGCTACACCTTC